These T cell receptor beta chains were read from a single sample in a study of vaccination and CD4 T cells after COVID-19. The antigens these receptors bind are not known. Via MiXCR, TCRdb re-called the PCR reads, giving one row per CDR3 protein. The profile shows roughly 13,000 distinct CDR3 sequences, 30% to 35% of them singletons. Sequences were derived from CD4+ T cells from blood, cultured in vitro, sampled after SARS-CoV-2 vaccination. These receptors were obtained from a human donor who had recovered from COVID-19. Both conserved end residues are part of each CDR3. Each record gives: clone size, J gene, D gene, V gene, CDR3 DNA, CDR3 protein. The D gene is left open where the match is weak. Rows may omit the clone size; those that give it use once, few, many or a size class.

clone_size: -; j_call: TRBJ2-5; d_call: -; v_call: TRBV4-3; cdr3_nt: TGCGCCAGCAGCCAAGGCCCAGAAGAGACCCAGTACTTC; cdr3_aa: CASSQGPEETQYF
clone_size: -; j_call: TRBJ1-3; d_call: TRBD1; v_call: TRBV23-1; cdr3_nt: TGCGCCAGCAGTCAACGATCGACAGGGGGGCCACATTCTGGAAACACCATATATTTT; cdr3_aa: CASSQRSTGGPHSGNTIYF
clone_size: -; j_call: TRBJ1-2; d_call: -; v_call: TRBV6-2/TRBV6-3; cdr3_nt: TGTGCCAGCAGTTGGAAGGGGCATGGCTACACCTTC; cdr3_aa: CASSWKGHGYTF
clone_size: -; j_call: TRBJ2-2; d_call: -; v_call: TRBV20-1; cdr3_nt: TGCAGCGTGCTACCGGGTGGGACCGGGGAGCTGTTTTTT; cdr3_aa: CSVLPGGTGELFF
clone_size: few; j_call: TRBJ1-1; d_call: -; v_call: TRBV11-2; cdr3_nt: TGTGCCAGCAGCTTAGTGGCCCCCGGCACTGAAGCTTTCTTT; cdr3_aa: CASSLVAPGTEAFF
clone_size: -; j_call: TRBJ2-1; d_call: TRBD2; v_call: TRBV27; cdr3_nt: TGTGCCAGCAGTTTGGGACTAGCGGGTTTCAATGAGCAGTTCTTC; cdr3_aa: CASSLGLAGFNEQFF
clone_size: -; j_call: TRBJ2-7; d_call: TRBD2; v_call: TRBV28; cdr3_nt: TGTGCCAGCAGAGGACTAGCGGGAGGTCGGGCCGAGCAGTACTTC; cdr3_aa: CASRGLAGGRAEQYF
clone_size: -; j_call: TRBJ2-7; d_call: -; v_call: TRBV11-2; cdr3_nt: TGTGCCAGCAGCTTAGTACTTATGGGCGAGCAGTACTTC; cdr3_aa: CASSLVLMGEQYF
clone_size: few; j_call: TRBJ1-2; d_call: -; v_call: TRBV6-1; cdr3_nt: TGTGCCAGCCGCCGCGAGGGGACAACTTATGGCTACACCTTC; cdr3_aa: CASRREGTTYGYTF
clone_size: few; j_call: TRBJ1-1; d_call: -; v_call: TRBV20-1; cdr3_nt: TGCAGTGCGGCTCCAGGGGCGGTAGCTTTCTTT; cdr3_aa: CSAAPGAVAFF
clone_size: -; j_call: TRBJ2-7; d_call: -; v_call: TRBV7-9; cdr3_nt: TGTGCCAGCAGCTTAGGAGGGCCCGCCTACGAGCAGTACTTC; cdr3_aa: CASSLGGPAYEQYF
clone_size: -; j_call: TRBJ2-1; d_call: TRBD2; v_call: TRBV6-1; cdr3_nt: TGTGCCAGCAGGCCTAAGGGACTAGCGGGAGGGAGCTCCTACAATGAGCAGTTCTTC; cdr3_aa: CASRPKGLAGGSSYNEQFF
clone_size: -; j_call: TRBJ2-7; d_call: TRBD2; v_call: TRBV7-3; cdr3_nt: TGTGCCAGCAGCTCGTGGACTAGCGGGACCTATAGGACCTACGAGCAGTACTTC; cdr3_aa: CASSSWTSGTYRTYEQYF
clone_size: -; j_call: TRBJ1-2; d_call: -; v_call: TRBV7-9; cdr3_nt: TGTGCCAGCAGCTCACAGAGGCCCTATGGCTACACCTTC; cdr3_aa: CASSSQRPYGYTF